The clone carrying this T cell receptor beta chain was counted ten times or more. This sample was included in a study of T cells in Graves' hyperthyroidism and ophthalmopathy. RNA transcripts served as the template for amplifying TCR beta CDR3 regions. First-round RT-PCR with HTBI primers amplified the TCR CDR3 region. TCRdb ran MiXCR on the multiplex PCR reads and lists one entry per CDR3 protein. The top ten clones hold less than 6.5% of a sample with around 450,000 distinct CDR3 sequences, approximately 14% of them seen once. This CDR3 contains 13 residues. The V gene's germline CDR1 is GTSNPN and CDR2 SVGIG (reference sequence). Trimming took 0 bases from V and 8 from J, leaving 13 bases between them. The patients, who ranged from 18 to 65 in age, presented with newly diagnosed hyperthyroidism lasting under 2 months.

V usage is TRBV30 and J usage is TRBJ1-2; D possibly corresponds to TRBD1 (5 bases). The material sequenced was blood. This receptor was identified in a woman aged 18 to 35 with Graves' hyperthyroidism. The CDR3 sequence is CAWSVSGARGYTF. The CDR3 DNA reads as TGTGCCTGGAGTGTATCTGGGGCGCGAGGCTACACCTTC.